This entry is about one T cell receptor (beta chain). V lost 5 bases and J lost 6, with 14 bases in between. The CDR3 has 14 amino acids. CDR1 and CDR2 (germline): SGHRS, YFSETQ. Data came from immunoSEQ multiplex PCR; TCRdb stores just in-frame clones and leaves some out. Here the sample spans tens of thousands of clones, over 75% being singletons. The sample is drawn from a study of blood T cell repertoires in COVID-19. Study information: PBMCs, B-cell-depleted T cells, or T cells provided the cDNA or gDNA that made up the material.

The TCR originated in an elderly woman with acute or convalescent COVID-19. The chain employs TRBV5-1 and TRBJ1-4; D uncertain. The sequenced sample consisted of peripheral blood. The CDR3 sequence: CASRAAGSDEKLFF. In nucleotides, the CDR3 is TGCGCCAGCAGGGCCGCAGGTTCGGATGAAAAACTGTTTTTT.